One sample yielded the 10 T cell receptor beta chains listed below, sequenced in a study of cytomegalovirus exposure and HLA in healthy donors. The PCR used 60 Vbeta and 13 Jbeta primers. Clones were read by immunoSEQ multiplex PCR, and TCRdb kept only the in-frame ones, dropping some. The table includes 50,000 to 65,000 clones, approximately 77% detected once. Material: PBMCs. These receptors were taken from a woman between 18 and 29 years old in good health and CMV-seronegative.

The chain carries TRBV19 and TRBJ2-7; D unclear. V lost 3 bases and J 0 bases, leaving 6 bases between the germline ends. The CDR3 spans 13 residues. Germline V gene sequence: CDR1 LNHDA, CDR2 SQIVND (reference sequence). The CDR3 DNA is TGTGCCAGTAGTATTGGCACCTCCTACGAGCAGTACTTC. Its protein product is CASSIGTSYEQYF.

The chain uses TRBV27 and TRBJ2-5; D is possibly TRBD1 (5 bases). Trimming cost V 5 bases and J 5 bases, with 12 bases left between them. Germline CDR1 reads MNHEY; CDR2 reads SMNVEV (reference sequence). The CDR3 has 13 residues. CDR3 loop: CASSARQRETQYF. In DNA, the CDR3 is TGTGCCAGCAGTGCCCGACAGAGGGAGACCCAGTACTTC.

The rearrangement joins TRBV10-3 to TRBJ2-7, with 9 bases aligning to TRBD2. V was pared by 4 bases and J by 0 bases, with 4 bases of the junction left unmatched. CDR1 ENHRY and CDR2 SYGVKD come from the germline V gene. The CDR3 spans 15 residues. CDR3 DNA sequence: TGTGCCATCAGTGGACTAGCGGATTCCTCCTACGAGCAGTACTTC. The encoded protein is CAISGLADSSYEQYF.

This chain connects TRBV6-4 to TRBJ2-6; D is unclear. Germline CDR1 and CDR2: MRHNA and SNTAGT. The length of the CDR3 is 15 residues. Trimming removed 4 bases at V and 0 bases at J, with 7 bases between. CDR3 nucleotides: TGTGCCAGCAGTGTTGAGGACTCTGGGGCCAACGTCCTGACTTTC. Amino acids: CASSVEDSGANVLTF.

This clone was detected only once. The chain carries TRBV19 and TRBJ2-1, with a tentative D call TRBD2 (5 bases). This CDR3 contains 13 residues. Between the trimmed V and J ends, which lost 6 bases and 6 bases, there was a span of 12 bases. CDR1 is LNHDA and CDR2 is SQIVND in the germline V gene (reference sequence). DNA for the CDR3: TGTGCCAGTAGGCTGGGAGAGATCAATGAGCAGTTCTTC. Its translation is CASRLGEINEQFF.

The gene calls are TRBV7-2 and TRBJ2-7, with TRBD2 identical over 7 bases. J was trimmed by 1 base and V by 2 bases; bases with no gene match: 11. CDR1 is SGHTA and CDR2 is FQGNSA in the germline V gene. CDR3 length: 17 amino acids. The CDR3 spells CASSLWGGSLGSYEQYF. CDR3 nucleotides: TGTGCCAGCAGCTTATGGGGAGGGTCCCTAGGGTCCTACGAGCAGTACTTC. The full variable domain, with the rest looked up from reference TRBV7-2 and TRBJ2-7, is GAGVSQSPSNKVTEKGKDVELRCDPISGHTALYWYRQSLGQGLEFLIYFQGNSAPDKSGLPSDRFSAERTGGSVSTLTIQRTQQEDSAVYLCASSLWGGSLGSYEQYFGPGTRLTVT.

The V and J genes are TRBV2 and TRBJ2-3; 7 bases agree with TRBD2. This CDR3 has 14 amino acids. Germline V gene data show CDR1 as SNHLY and CDR2 as FYNNEI. The V and J ends lost 5 bases and 4 bases, in that order; junction bases with no gene match: 6. The DNA for the CDR3 is TGTGCCAGCAGTCTCCTGGGGGGGGCAGATACGCAGTATTTT. This codes for CASSLLGGADTQYF.

The chain employs TRBV7-9 and TRBJ2-5; 7 nucleotides align to TRBD2. The DNA end is a closer match to TRBJ2-7, so the J assignment may be wrong. The germline V gene encodes CDR1 SEHNR and CDR2 FQNEAQ (reference sequence). The CDR3 totals 15 residues. In nucleotides, the CDR3 is TGTGCCAGCAGCCAAAGGGGAGGGAGCAACTACGAGCAGTACTTC. Its protein product is CASSQRGGSNYEQYF.

The chain employs TRBV18 and TRBJ1-1, with 7 bases that match TRBD1. The V segment lost 3 bases and the J segment 4 bases; nucleotides outside the gene matches: 2. The CDR3 loop spans 13 amino acids. The V gene's germline CDR1 is KGHSH and CDR2 LQKENI. In DNA, the CDR3 is TGTGCCAGCTCACCCGGACAGGCCACTGAAGCTTTCTTT. Translation gives CASSPGQATEAFF.

This clone showed up just once. The chain carries TRBV7-8 and TRBJ1-4, with unresolved D. The V gene's germline CDR1 is SGHVS and CDR2 FQNEAQ. V shed 2 bases and J shed 2 bases, with 9 bases lying between them. The CDR3 sequence is 15 residues long. In nucleotides, the CDR3 is TGTGCCAGCAGCTTATACCGTGCGACTAATGAAAAACTGTTTTTT. Protein: CASSLYRATNEKLFF.